One T cell receptor (beta chain) is described in this entry. This clone occurred a few times. Its antigen remains undetermined. No base quality values were provided; no much bigger clone lies one nucleotide off. The time point label of this sample denotes: baseline before first vaccination. The intended sense of this specimen's treatment or condition label: meningococcal conjugate vaccine given as trial control. Vaccinee samples were obtained from the UK trials COV001 and COV002, which included a single-blind randomized controlled phase 2/3 trial of AZD1222 (ChAdOx1 nCoV-19) in healthy adults. For TCRbeta chain sequencing, PBMC samples were collected from trial participants at day 0 and at day 28 after the second dose. These data are taken from a study of T cell responses to AZD1222 COVID-19 vaccine (dated by TCRdb to 2020 to 2023). Background for the entire study: TCR sequencing covered more than 230 trial participants: 207 given two doses of AZD1222 and 26 given two doses of MenACWY control vaccine. Trial participants were enrolled by age into 18-55, 56-69 and 70-plus year subgroups, with approximately 150, 30 and 60 TCR-sequenced participants respectively.

The study at large found these results: Participants were mostly white British, with more females than males. The authors suggested clonal diversity may have been underestimated. Nearly half of unique spike-specific TCRs reportedly recognized epitopes outside regions mutated in the B.1.351 and B.1.1.7 variants. After two AZD1222 doses, spike-specific TCR breadth and depth were significantly higher than at day 0 and than in MenACWY recipients. The 56-69-year group was small, and its depth increase did not reach significance, likely because of low power. CD4 TCRs associated with the vaccine covered the entire spike protein, and the dominant responses were in regions 160-218 and 743-854. Conclusions about previously exposed vaccinees are limited, since just five to seven AZD1222 recipients were seropositive for SARS-CoV-2 at baseline. Because no samples from the day 14 peak response were available, repertoires could be characterized only after the peak T cell response.

The CDR3 regions of human TCRbeta chains were analyzed by immunosequencing. Processing in the source paper ran as follows. Repertoire TCRs were checked for matches against a reference library of SARS-CoV-2-specific TCRs that had been generated using the MIRA antigen-specificity platform. Breadth was defined as the fraction of unique TCRs that were SARS-CoV-2-associated. Depth was defined as the fraction of total T cells that were SARS-CoV-2-associated. Using the MIRA data, each spike-specific TCR was assigned both to the spike region to which the TCR was reactive and to a CD4 or CD8 class. Log10-transformed breadth and depth values were compared by one-way ANOVA with Sidak's multiple comparisons tests. TCRdb limited this immuneACCESS table to in-frame rearrangements with V and J called. A share of clones is missing; checked studies link under half to unresolved V genes, and the rest is unexplained. V and J calls and clone size are given by that table; D and trimming were obtained from the DNA. The sample table records more than 140,000 clones; 88% of these occur just once. The ten largest make up about 3.2% of the sample.

Here the sequenced sample was peripheral blood, taken on day 0 of MenACWY control vaccination. The sequence came from an adult in good health.

The CDR3 reads as follows: CASSQSLGQVYEQYF. The nucleotide sequence is TGTGCCAGCAGCCAAAGCTTAGGACAGGTCTACGAGCAGTACTTC. Recombination linked TRBV4-2 to TRBJ2-7, with 7 bases in between that match TRBD1. Trimming takes 2 bases off V and 3 bases off J; junction bases not matched to a gene: 7. The CDR3 goes from the cysteine to the phenylalanine over 15 residues. Of the read, only the CDR3 DNA is kept; its 45 bases are in frame from base 1. The CDR1 and CDR2 encoded by the germline V gene are LGHNA and YNFKEQ.